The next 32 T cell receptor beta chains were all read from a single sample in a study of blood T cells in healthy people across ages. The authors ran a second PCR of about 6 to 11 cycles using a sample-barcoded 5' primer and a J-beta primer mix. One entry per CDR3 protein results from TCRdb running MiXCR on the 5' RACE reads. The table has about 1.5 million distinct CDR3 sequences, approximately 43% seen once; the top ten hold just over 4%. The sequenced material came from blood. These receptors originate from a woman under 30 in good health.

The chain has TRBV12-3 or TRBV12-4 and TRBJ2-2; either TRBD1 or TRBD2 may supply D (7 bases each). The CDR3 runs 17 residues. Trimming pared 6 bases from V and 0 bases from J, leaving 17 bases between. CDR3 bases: TGTGCCAGCAGACCGGGGGGTACAGGGGCGAACACCGGGGAGCTGTTTTTT. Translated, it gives CASRPGGTGANTGELFF.

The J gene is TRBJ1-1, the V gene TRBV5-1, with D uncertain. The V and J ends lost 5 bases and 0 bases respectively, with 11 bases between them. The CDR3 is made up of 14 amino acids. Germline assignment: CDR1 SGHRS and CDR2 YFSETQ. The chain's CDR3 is CASSFRRMNTEAFF. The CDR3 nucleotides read TGCGCCAGCAGTTTCCGGAGAATGAACACTGAAGCTTTCTTT.

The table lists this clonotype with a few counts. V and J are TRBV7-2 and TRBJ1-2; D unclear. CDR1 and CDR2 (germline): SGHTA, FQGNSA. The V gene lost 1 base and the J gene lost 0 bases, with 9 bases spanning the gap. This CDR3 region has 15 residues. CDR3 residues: CASSLGGSTNYGYTF. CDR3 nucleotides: TGTGCCAGCAGCTTAGGTGGCAGCACTAACTATGGCTACACCTTC.

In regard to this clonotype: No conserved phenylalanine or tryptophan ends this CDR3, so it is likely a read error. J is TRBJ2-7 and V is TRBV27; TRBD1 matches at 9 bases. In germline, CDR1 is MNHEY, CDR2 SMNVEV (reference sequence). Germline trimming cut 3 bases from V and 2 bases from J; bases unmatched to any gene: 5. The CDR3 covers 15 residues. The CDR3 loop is CASSLKGQGTYEQYL. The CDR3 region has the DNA TGTGCCAGCAGTTTGAAGGGACAGGGAACCTACGAGCAGTACTTG.

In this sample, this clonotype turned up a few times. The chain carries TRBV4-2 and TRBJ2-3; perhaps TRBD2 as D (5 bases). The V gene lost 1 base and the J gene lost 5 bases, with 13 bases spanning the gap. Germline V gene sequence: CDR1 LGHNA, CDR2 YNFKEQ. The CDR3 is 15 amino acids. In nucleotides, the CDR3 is TGTGCCAGCAGCCAAGCGACTACCCGGGGAGATACGCAGTATTTT. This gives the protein CASSQATTRGDTQYF.

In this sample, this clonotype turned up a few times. Here the CDR3 reads CASSSRFFSSYNSPLHF. The CDR3, as DNA: TGTGCCAGCAGCTCCCGATTTTTCAGCTCCTATAATTCACCCCTCCACTTT. The gene calls are TRBV7-2 and TRBJ1-6; D call uncertain. Trimming left V 4 bases short and J 0 bases short, with 13 bases between. Per germline, CDR1 SGHTA and CDR2 FQGNSA. The CDR3 covers 17 residues.

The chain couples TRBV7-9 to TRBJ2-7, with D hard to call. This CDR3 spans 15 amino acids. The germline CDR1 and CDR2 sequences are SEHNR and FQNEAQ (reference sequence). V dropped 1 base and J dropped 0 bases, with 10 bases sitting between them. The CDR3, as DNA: TGTGCCAGCAGCTTAGTACCTGCAAGCTCCTACGAGCAGTACTTC. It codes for CASSLVPASSYEQYF.

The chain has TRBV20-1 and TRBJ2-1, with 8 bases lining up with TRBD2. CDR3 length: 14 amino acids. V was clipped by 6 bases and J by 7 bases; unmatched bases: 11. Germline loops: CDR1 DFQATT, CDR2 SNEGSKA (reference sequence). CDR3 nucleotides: TGCAGTGCGCAGCGGGAGTTGAGGGGAAATGAGCAGTTCTTC. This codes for CSAQRELRGNEQFF.

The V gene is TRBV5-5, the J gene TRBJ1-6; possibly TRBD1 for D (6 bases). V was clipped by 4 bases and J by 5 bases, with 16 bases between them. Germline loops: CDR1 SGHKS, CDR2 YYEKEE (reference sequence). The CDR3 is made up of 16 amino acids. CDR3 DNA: TGTGCCAGCAGCCCCCACGGCAGGGGCAATAATTCACCCCTCCACTTT. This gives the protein CASSPHGRGNNSPLHF.

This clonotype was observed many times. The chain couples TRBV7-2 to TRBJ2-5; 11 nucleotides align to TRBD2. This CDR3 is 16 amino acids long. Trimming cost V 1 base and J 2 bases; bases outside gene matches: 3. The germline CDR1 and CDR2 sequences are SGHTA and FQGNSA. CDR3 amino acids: CASSLGGLAAQETQYF. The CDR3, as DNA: TGTGCCAGCAGCTTAGGGGGACTAGCGGCTCAAGAGACCCAGTACTTC. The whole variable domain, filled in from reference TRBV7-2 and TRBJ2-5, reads GAGVSQSPSNKVTEKGKDVELRCDPISGHTALYWYRQSLGQGLEFLIYFQGNSAPDKSGLPSDRFSAERTGGSVSTLTIQRTQQEDSAVYLCASSLGGLAAQETQYFGPGTRLLVL.

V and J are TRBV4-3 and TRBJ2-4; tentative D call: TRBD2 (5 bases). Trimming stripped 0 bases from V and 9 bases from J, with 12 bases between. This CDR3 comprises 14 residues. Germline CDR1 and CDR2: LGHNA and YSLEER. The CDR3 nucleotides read TGCGCCAGCAGCCAAGATGAGGGAATTGGCATTCAGTACTTC. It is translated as CASSQDEGIGIQYF.

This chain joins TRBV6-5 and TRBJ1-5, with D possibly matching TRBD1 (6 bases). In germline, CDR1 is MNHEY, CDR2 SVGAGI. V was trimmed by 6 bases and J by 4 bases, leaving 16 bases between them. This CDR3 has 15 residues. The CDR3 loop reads CASRKQGSGNQPQHF. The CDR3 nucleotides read TGTGCCAGCAGAAAACAGGGTTCGGGGAATCAGCCCCAGCATTTT.

CDR3 protein: CSARDRPGNQPQHF. CDR3 DNA sequence: TGCAGTGCTAGAGATCGGCCGGGAAATCAGCCCCAGCATTTT. The V gene is TRBV20-1, the J gene TRBJ1-5; the D is unclear. V was cut by 0 bases and J by 4 bases, with 10 bases left in between. CDR1 and CDR2 from the germline V gene are DFQATT and SNEGSKA (reference sequence). The CDR3 length is 14 residues.

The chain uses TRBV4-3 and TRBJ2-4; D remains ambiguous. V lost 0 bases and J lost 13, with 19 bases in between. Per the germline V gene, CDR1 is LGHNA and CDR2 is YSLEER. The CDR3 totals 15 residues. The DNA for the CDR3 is TGCGCCAGCAGCCAAGAGGCGTACCCCTACAATGAGCAGTACTTC. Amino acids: CASSQEAYPYNEQYF.

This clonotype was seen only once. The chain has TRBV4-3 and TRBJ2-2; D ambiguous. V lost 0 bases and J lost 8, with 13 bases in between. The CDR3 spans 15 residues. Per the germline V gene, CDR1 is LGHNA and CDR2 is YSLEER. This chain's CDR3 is CASSQDLGPGGELFF. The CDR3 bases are TGCGCCAGCAGCCAAGATCTCGGGCCTGGGGGGGAGCTGTTTTTT.

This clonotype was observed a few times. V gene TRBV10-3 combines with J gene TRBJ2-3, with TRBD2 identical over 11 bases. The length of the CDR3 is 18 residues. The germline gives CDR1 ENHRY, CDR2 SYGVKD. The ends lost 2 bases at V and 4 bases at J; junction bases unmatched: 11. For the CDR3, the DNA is TGTGCCATCAGTGAGCCCGCCTTAACTAGCGGGAGTTCAGATACGCAGTATTTT. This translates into CAISEPALTSGSSDTQYF.

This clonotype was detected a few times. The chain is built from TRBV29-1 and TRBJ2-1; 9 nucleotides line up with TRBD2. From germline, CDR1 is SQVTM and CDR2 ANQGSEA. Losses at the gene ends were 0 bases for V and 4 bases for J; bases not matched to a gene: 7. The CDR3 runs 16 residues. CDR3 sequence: CSVEDFELAGYNEQFF. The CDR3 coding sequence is TGCAGCGTTGAAGATTTTGAGCTAGCGGGGTACAATGAGCAGTTCTTC.

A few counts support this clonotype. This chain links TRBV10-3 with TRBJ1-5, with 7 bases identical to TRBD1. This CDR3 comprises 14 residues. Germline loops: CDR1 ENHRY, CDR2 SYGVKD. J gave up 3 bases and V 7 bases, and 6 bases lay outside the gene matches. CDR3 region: CAIKATGINQPQHF. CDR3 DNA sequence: TGTGCCATCAAGGCGACAGGGATCAATCAGCCCCAGCATTTT.

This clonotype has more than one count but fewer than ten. The CDR3 region is CASTDRMAQETQYF. CDR3 nucleotide sequence: TGTGCCAGCACCGACCGGATGGCTCAAGAGACCCAGTACTTC. V is TRBV6-5 and J is TRBJ2-5; no definite D call. Germline assignment: CDR1 MNHEY and CDR2 SVGAGI. The CDR3 has 14 amino acids. With 7 bases removed from V and 2 bases from J, the gap between germline ends came to 14 bases.

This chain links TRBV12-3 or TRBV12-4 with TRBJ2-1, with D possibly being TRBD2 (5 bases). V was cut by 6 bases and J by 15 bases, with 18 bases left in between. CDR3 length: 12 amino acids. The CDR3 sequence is CASSLAPGKRFF. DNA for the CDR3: TGTGCCAGCAGCTTGGCCCCGGGGAAGCGGTTCTTC.

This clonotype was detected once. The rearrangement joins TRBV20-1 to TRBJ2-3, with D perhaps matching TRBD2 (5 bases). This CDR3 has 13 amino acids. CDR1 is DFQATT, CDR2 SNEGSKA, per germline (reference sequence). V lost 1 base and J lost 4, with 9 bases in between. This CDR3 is CSARGTLPDTQYF. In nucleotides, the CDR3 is TGCAGTGCTAGAGGGACTTTGCCAGATACGCAGTATTTT.

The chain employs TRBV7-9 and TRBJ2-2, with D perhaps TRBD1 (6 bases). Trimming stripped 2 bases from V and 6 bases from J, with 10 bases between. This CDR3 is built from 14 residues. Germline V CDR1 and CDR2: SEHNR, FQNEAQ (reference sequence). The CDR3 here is CASSLNRVAGELFF. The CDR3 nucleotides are TGTGCCAGCAGCTTAAACAGGGTTGCCGGGGAGCTGTTTTTT. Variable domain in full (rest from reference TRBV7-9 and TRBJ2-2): DTGVSQNPRHKITKRGQNVTFRCDPISEHNRLYWYRQTLGQGPEFLTYFQNEAQLEKSRLLSDRFSAERPKGSFSTLEIQRTEQGDSAMYLCASSLNRVAGELFFGEGSRLTVL.

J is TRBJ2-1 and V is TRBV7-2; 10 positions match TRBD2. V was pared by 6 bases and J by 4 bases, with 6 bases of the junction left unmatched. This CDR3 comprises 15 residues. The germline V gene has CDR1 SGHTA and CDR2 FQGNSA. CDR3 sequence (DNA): TGTGCCAGCAGACCTAGCGGGAGACCTTACAATGAGCAGTTCTTC. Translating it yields CASRPSGRPYNEQFF.

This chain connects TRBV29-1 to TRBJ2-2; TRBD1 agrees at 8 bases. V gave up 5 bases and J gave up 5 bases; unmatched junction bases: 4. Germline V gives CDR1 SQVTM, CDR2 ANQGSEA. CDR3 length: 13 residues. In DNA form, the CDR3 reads TGCAGCGTTCCGGGACAGGTAACCGGGGAGCTGTTTTTT. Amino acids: CSVPGQVTGELFF.

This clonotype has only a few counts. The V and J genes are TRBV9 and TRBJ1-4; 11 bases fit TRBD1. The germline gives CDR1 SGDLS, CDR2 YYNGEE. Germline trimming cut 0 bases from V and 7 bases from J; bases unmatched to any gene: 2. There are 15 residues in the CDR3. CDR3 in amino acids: CASSVVGTGGEKLFF. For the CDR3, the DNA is TGTGCCAGCAGCGTAGTGGGGACAGGGGGTGAAAAACTGTTTTTT.

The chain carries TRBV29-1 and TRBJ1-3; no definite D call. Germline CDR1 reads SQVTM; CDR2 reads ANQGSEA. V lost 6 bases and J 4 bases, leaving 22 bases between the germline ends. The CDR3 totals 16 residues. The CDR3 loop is CSVRLRSLGEGNTIYF. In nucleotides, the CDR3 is TGCAGCGTCCGCCTCCGGTCCCTGGGAGAGGGAAACACCATATATTTT.

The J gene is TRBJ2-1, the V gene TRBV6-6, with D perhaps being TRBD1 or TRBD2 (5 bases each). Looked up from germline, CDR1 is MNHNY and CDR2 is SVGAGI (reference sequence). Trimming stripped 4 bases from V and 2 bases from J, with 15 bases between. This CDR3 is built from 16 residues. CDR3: CASSWDVAGAYNEQFF. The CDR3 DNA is TGTGCCAGCAGTTGGGACGTCGCGGGTGCCTACAATGAGCAGTTCTTC.

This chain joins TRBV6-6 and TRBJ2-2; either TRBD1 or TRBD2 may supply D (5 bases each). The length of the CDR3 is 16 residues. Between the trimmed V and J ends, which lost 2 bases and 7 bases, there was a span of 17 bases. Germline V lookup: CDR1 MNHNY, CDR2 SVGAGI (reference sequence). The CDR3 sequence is CASSYEGTGWFGELFF. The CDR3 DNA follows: TGTGCCAGCAGTTACGAGGGGACCGGTTGGTTCGGGGAGCTGTTTTTT.

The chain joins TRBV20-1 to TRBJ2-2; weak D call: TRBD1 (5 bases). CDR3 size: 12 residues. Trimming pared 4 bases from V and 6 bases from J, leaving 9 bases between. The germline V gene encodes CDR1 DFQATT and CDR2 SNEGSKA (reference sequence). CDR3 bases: TGCAGTGCTATGCAGGGTGCCGGGGAGCTGTTTTTT. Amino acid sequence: CSAMQGAGELFF.

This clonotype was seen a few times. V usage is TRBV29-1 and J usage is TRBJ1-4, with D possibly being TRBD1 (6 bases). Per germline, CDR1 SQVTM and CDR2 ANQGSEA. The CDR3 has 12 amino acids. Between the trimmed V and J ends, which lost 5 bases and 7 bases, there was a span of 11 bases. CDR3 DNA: TGCAGCGTTCAGGGGTGGAGTGAAAAACTGTTTTTT. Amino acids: CSVQGWSEKLFF.

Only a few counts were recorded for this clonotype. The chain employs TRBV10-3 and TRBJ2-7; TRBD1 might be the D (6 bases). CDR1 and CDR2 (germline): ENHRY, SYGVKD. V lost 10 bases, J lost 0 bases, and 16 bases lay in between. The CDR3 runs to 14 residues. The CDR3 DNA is TGTGCCACAAGAACAGGGTCCGGCTCCTACGAGCAGTACTTC. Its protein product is CATRTGSGSYEQYF.

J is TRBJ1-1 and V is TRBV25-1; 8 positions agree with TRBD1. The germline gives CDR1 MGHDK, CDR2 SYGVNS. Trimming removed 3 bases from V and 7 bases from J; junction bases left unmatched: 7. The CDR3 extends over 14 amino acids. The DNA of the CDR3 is TGTGCCAGCAGTGACCAGGGACAGGTGGGTGAAGCTTTCTTT. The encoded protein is CASSDQGQVGEAFF.